Sequencing of this TCR beta chain was carried out in a study of CD8+ T cells in alopecia areata. Study details: People stayed on tofacitinib for 6 to 18 months, then stopped the drug for 6 months. Findings and limits, study-wide: Relative to normal scalp, lesional scalp, especially alopecia totalis/universalis, showed higher clonality.

Trimming removed 3 bases at V and 0 bases at J, with 12 bases between. This CDR3 is built from 16 residues. Germline CDR1 LNHDA, CDR2 SQIVND (reference sequence). This clone has more than one count but fewer than ten. As yet, its antigen is unknown. TCR sequencing used cDNA made by reverse transcription of extracted RNA. Sequenced by immunoSEQ multiplex PCR; TCRdb stores in-frame clones only, minus some. Of more than 90,000 clones in the sample, roughly 50% were seen once. Documented treatment: oral pan-JAK inhibitor, 5-10 mg twice daily. This sequence was found in a human donor with alopecia areata. Sequencing used CD8+ T cells sorted from blood, obtained at week 4, from a patient treated with tofacitinib. The chain couples TRBV19 to TRBJ2-1; D not certain. CDR3 protein: CASSISGPSSYNEQFF. CDR3 bases: TGTGCCAGTAGTATTTCAGGCCCCAGCTCCTACAATGAGCAGTTCTTC.